Listed below are T cell receptor beta chains from one sample, sequenced in a study of OX40 agonist ivuxolimab in advanced cancers. Generated by immunoSEQ multiplex PCR, the TCRdb table keeps only in-frame clones and is missing some. Of tens of thousands of clones listed, more than 85% are singletons. This specimen consisted of CD4+ or CD8+ T cells sorted from blood, obtained in a trial of the OX40 agonist ivuxolimab. The receptors shown here come from an adult with an advanced solid tumor such as melanoma, head and neck, liver or kidney cancer. Each CDR3 is given with its conserved first and last residue. D genes are given only for firm matches. Clone sizes are given selectively: once, few, many, or a class where the clone is expanded.

j_gene | v_gene | d_gene | abundance | CDR3aa | CDR3nt
TRBJ2-1 | TRBV18 | TRBD1 | - | CASSLGTGYEQFF | TGTGCCAGCTCACTCGGGACAGGGTATGAGCAGTTCTTC
TRBJ1-4 | TRBV10-3 | TRBD1 | - | CASATGDEKLFF | TGTGCCAGCGCGACAGGGGACGAAAAACTGTTTTTT
TRBJ2-7 | TRBV11-2 | TRBD2 | - | CASSLDFGLAGIGEQYF | TGTGCCAGCAGCTTAGATTTCGGACTAGCGGGGATCGGCGAGCAGTACTTC
TRBJ2-2 | TRBV6-5 | - | - | CASSYSNTGELFF | TGTGCCAGCAGTTACTCGAACACCGGGGAGCTGTTTTTT
TRBJ1-4 | TRBV9 | TRBD1 | - | CASSGRGQSNEKLFF | TGTGCCAGCAGCGGCAGGGGACAGAGTAATGAAAAACTGTTTTTT
TRBJ2-1 | TRBV19 | - | - | CATLGNLNEQFF | TGTGCCACCCTTGGAAACCTCAATGAGCAGTTCTTC
TRBJ1-4 | TRBV30 | - | - | CAWGGSNEKLFF | TGTGCCTGGGGAGGGAGCAATGAAAAACTGTTTTTT
TRBJ1-2 | TRBV9 | - | - | CASSALTDFYGYTF | TGTGCCAGCAGCGCTTTGACGGATTTCTATGGCTACACCTTC
TRBJ2-2 | TRBV23-1 | - | - | CASSQSEGGRGELFF | TGCGCCAGCAGTCAATCGGAGGGAGGTCGCGGGGAGCTGTTTTTT
TRBJ1-1 | TRBV28 | - | - | CASSRGRGTEAFF | TGTGCCAGCAGTAGGGGAAGAGGCACTGAAGCTTTCTTT
TRBJ2-5 | TRBV25-1 | TRBD1 | - | CASSLRGGEETQYF | TGTGCCAGCAGCCTCCGAGGGGGCGAGGAGACCCAGTACTTC
TRBJ2-5 | TRBV7-9 | - | - | CASMRGPQETQYF | TGTGCCAGCATGAGAGGGCCCCAAGAGACCCAGTACTTC
TRBJ2-7 | TRBV28 | TRBD1 | - | CASRHPGQQYEQYF | TGTGCCAGCAGACACCCGGGACAGCAGTACGAGCAGTACTTC
TRBJ1-1 | TRBV19 | - | - | CASSIDLDIGAFF | TGTGCCAGTAGTATCGATCTGGACATCGGAGCTTTCTTT
TRBJ2-5 | TRBV28 | - | - | CASINVTAQETQYF | TGTGCCAGCATTAATGTTACAGCACAAGAGACCCAGTACTTC
TRBJ2-7 | TRBV5-1 | TRBD1 | - | CASSPGQGAYF | TGCGCCAGCAGCCCCGGACAGGGTGCGTACTTC
TRBJ2-4 | TRBV6-5 | - | - | CASSYVGSLGNIQYF | TGTGCCAGCAGTTACGTCGGCTCCCTCGGGAACATTCAGTACTTC
TRBJ1-3 | TRBV28 | TRBD1 | - | CASRRQGTGNTIYF | TGTGCCAGCAGGAGACAGGGTACGGGAAACACCATATATTTT
TRBJ2-1 | TRBV2 | TRBD2 | - | CAILYSGTYNEQFF | TGTGCCATCCTCTACAGCGGGACCTACAATGAGCAGTTCTTC
TRBJ2-2 | TRBV7-6 | TRBD1 | - | CASSRGQGVAGELFF | TGTGCCAGCAGCCGGGGACAGGGGGTTGCCGGGGAGCTGTTTTTT
TRBJ2-1 | TRBV9 | TRBD2 | - | CAITSGAPSSYNEQFF | TGTGCCATCACTAGCGGGGCGCCCAGCTCCTACAATGAGCAGTTCTTC
TRBJ2-7 | TRBV11-2 | TRBD1 | - | CASSLDLTGYEQYF | TGTGCCAGCAGCTTAGATCTGACAGGGTACGAGCAGTACTTC
TRBJ2-2 | TRBV5-1 | TRBD2 | - | CASSELAGSHTGELFF | TGCGCCAGCAGCGAACTAGCGGGAAGTCACACCGGGGAGCTGTTTTTT
TRBJ2-3 | TRBV9 | TRBD1 | - | CASSASGQVGDTQYF | TGTGCCAGCAGCGCCTCGGGACAGGTAGGAGATACGCAGTATTTT
TRBJ2-3 | TRBV2 | - | once | CASSLAWESTDTQYF | TGTGCCAGCAGCTTGGCGTGGGAGAGCACAGATACGCAGTATTTT
TRBJ1-1 | TRBV7-9 | TRBD1 | few | CASSPRQGGFTEAFF | TGTGCCAGCAGCCCACGACAGGGGGGGTTCACTGAAGCTTTCTTT
TRBJ1-5 | TRBV19 | - | few | CASKMGNQPQHF | TGTGCCAGTAAAATGGGTAATCAGCCCCAGCATTTT
TRBJ2-3 | TRBV6-5 | - | - | CASSRHQTDTQYF | TGTGCCAGCAGCCGACACCAGACAGATACGCAGTATTTT
TRBJ2-1 | TRBV2 | TRBD2 | - | CAATSGSSYNEQFF | TGTGCCGCGACTAGCGGAAGCTCCTACAATGAGCAGTTCTTC
TRBJ2-3 | TRBV2 | TRBD2 | - | CASTEGPSGFADTQYF | TGTGCCAGCACCGAGGGCCCTAGCGGTTTTGCAGATACGCAGTATTTT
TRBJ2-2 | TRBV6-5 | TRBD1 | - | CASSYLGGNTGELFF | TGTGCCAGCAGTTACTTAGGGGGCAACACCGGGGAGCTGTTTTTT
TRBJ2-7 | TRBV27 | TRBD1 | - | CASSKGSGGDGYEQYF | TGTGCCAGCAGCAAGGGCTCAGGGGGCGACGGCTACGAGCAGTACTTC
TRBJ2-1 | TRBV19 | - | - | CASSLGTDNEQFF | TGTGCCAGTAGTCTCGGAACCGACAATGAGCAGTTCTTC
TRBJ2-5 | TRBV9 | TRBD2 | - | CASSKTSGETQYF | TGTGCCAGCAGCAAGACTAGCGGGGAGACCCAGTACTTC
TRBJ2-2 | TRBV5-4 | - | - | CASSFWTTNTGELFF | TGTGCCAGCAGCTTTTGGACCACGAACACCGGGGAGCTGTTTTTT
TRBJ2-7 | TRBV18 | - | - | CASSRESHLYVEQYF | TGTGCCAGCTCACGTGAGTCCCATCTCTACGTAGAGCAGTACTTC
TRBJ2-1 | TRBV19 | TRBD2 | - | CASSISGGPQDEQFF | TGTGCCAGTAGTATATCGGGAGGGCCGCAAGATGAGCAGTTCTTC
TRBJ2-1 | TRBV27 | - | - | CASSSSGLAGYHSYNEQFF | -
TRBJ1-3 | TRBV27 | - | - | CASSLVGGNTIYF | TGTGCCAGCAGTTTAGTGGGCGGAAACACCATATATTTT
TRBJ1-1 | TRBV4-3 | - | - | CASSQDWAAVNTEAFF | TGCGCCAGCAGCCAAGATTGGGCAGCGGTGAACACTGAAGCTTTCTTT
TRBJ2-5 | TRBV13 | TRBD2 | - | CASSSPLAGEETQYF | TGTGCCAGCAGCTCCCCATTAGCGGGAGAAGAGACCCAGTACTTC
TRBJ2-5 | TRBV19 | TRBD2 | - | CASSIVDPSGLAREQYF | TGTGCCAGTAGTATAGTGGACCCTTCGGGACTAGCGAGGGAGCAGTACTTC
TRBJ2-7 | TRBV2 | - | - | CASSEGSGYEQYF | TGTGCCAGCAGTGAAGGATCCGGCTACGAGCAGTACTTC
TRBJ2-1 | TRBV28 | - | - | CASSFDSSYNEQFF | TGTGCCAGCAGTTTTGACAGTTCCTACAATGAGCAGTTCTTC
TRBJ2-2 | TRBV27 | TRBD1 | - | CASSFDRGFEAGELFF | TGTGCCAGCAGTTTCGACAGGGGGTTTGAGGCCGGGGAGCTGTTTTTT
TRBJ2-7 | TRBV2 | TRBD1 | medium-sized | CASSEGGQGIHEQYF | TGTGCCAGCAGTGAAGGGGGACAGGGTATACACGAGCAGTACTTC
TRBJ1-2 | TRBV13 | TRBD1 | - | CASSHLTGGDYGYTF | TGTGCCAGCAGCCACCTGACAGGGGGTGACTATGGCTACACCTTC